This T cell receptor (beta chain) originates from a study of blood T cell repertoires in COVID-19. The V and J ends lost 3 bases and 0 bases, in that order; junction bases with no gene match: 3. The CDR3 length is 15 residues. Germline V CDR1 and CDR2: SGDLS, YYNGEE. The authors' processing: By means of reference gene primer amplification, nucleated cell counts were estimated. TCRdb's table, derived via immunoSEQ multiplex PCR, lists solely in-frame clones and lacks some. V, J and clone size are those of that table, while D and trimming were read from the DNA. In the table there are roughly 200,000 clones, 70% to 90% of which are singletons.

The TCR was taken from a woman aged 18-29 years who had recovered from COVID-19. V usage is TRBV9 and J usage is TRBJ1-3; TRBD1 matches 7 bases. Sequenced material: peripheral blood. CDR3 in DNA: TGTGCCAGCAGCGAGGGACAGCCCTCTGGAAACACCATATATTTT. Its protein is CASSEGQPSGNTIYF.